What follows are 5 T cell receptor beta chains derived from one specimen sequenced in a study of blood T cell repertoires in COVID-19. The table came from immunoSEQ multiplex PCR; TCRdb's copy has only in-frame clones and leaves some out. The sample consists of about 110,000 clones, about 78% of them appearing once. Sequenced sample: peripheral blood. The receptors derive from a human donor in a cohort sampled during active or convalescent COVID-19.

This rearrangement joins TRBV21-1 to TRBJ1-6; the table gives TRBD1 as D, unverified against the DNA. TRBV21-1 is annotated as a pseudogene. There are 16 residues in the CDR3. CDR3 bases: TGTGCCAGCAGCAAAGTTAAGGACAGGGTTAATTCACCCCTCCACTTT. Translation gives CASSKVKDRVNSPLHF.

There are a few counts of this clone. V usage is TRBV25-1 and J usage is TRBJ1-4; 8 bases map to TRBD1. Losses at the gene ends were 6 bases for V and 8 bases for J; bases not matched to a gene: 11. The germline gives CDR1 MGHDK, CDR2 SYGVNS. The CDR3 totals 15 residues. Here the CDR3 DNA reads TGTGCCAGCAGGGCGCGGACAGGGTTTCAGGAAAAACTGTTTTTT. It codes for CASRARTGFQEKLFF. The full variable domain, rest sourced from reference TRBV25-1 and TRBJ1-4, is EADIYQTPRYLVIGTGKKITLECSQTMGHDKMYWYQQDPGMELHLIHYSYGVNSTEKGDLSSESTVSRIRTEHFPLTLESARPSHTSQYLCASRARTGFQEKLFFGSGTQLSVL.

This clone was counted a few times. This sequence joins TRBV24-1 and TRBJ1-1; tentatively, D is TRBD1 (5 bases). The CDR3 sequence is 17 residues long. The V end was cut by 9 bases, the J end by 5 bases, with 27 bases between. CDR1 is KGHDR and CDR2 is SFDVKD in the germline V gene. In nucleotides, the CDR3 is TGTGCCACCGGACATGCAGAAGGGGATTTAATGTTTACTGAAGCTTTCTTT. The encoded protein is CATGHAEGDLMFTEAFF.

This clone was observed once. V and J are TRBV29-1 and TRBJ1-2, with 7 nucleotides matching TRBD1. Trimming at V came to 8 bases and at J to 2 bases, leaving 5 bases not matched to a gene. This CDR3 region has 12 residues. CDR1 SQVTM and CDR2 ANQGSEA come from the germline V gene. The DNA for the CDR3 is TGCAGCCTGAAGGGGGCGAACTATGGCTACACCTTC. Its protein is CSLKGANYGYTF.

This rearrangement joins TRBV7-6 to TRBJ1-2; 9 nucleotides line up with TRBD1. The V gene end was trimmed by 5 bases and the J gene end by 7 bases; junction bases not matched to a gene: 11. Germline CDR1 is SGHVS and CDR2 is FNYEAQ. The CDR3 totals 15 residues. CDR3 sequence: CASSGGGTGNRGYTF. The CDR3 DNA reads TGTGCCAGCAGCGGGGGGGGGACAGGGAATCGTGGCTACACCTTC.